This TCR beta chain was observed in a study of T-cell reconstitution after alpha-beta-depleted transplantation in children (dated by TCRdb to the mid-2010s). Study-wide context: Using TCR repertoire profiling, the study quantitatively followed how T-cell immune reconstitution unfolded in children after TCRalphabeta/CD19-depleted allogeneic hematopoietic cell transplantation.

The treatment or condition label, read with the paper, signifies: allogeneic hematopoietic cell transplantation with graft depleted of TCRalphabeta T cells and CD19 B cells. TCRalphabeta/CD19-depleted allogeneic hematopoietic cell grafts were given to the transplant recipients, all of whom were children. The full study reports these points: Over subsequent months, a decline in hyperexpanded clone frequencies was noted, and after one year, T-cell counts and TCRbeta diversity were mostly ascribed to newly produced T cells. The high TCRbeta diversity at day 60 in some patients was ascribed to recipient T cells and intrathymic progenitors that had survived conditioning. Apparently early alphabetaT-cell count recovery about two months after transplant reportedly relied on only several hundred rapidly expanded clones derived from non-depleted graft cells.

Clipping removes 5 bases from V and 6 bases from J, with 6 as the unmatched junction base count. From its cysteine to its phenylalanine, the CDR3 spans 14 amino acids. Only the CDR3 DNA is retained, 42 bases long and in frame from the first base. CDR1 and CDR2 were assigned from the germline V gene as SGHRS and YFSETQ. Receptors were amplified or captured by PCR. The reads were generated on an Illumina HiSeq 2500. TCR libraries were prepared with molecular barcoding, using unique molecular identifiers to normalize TCRbeta repertoire quantification. Using fastp trimming at Q25 and MiXCR clonotype assembly, TCRdb reanalyzed the public sequencing data and kept in-frame beta chains. Each entry merges the rows of one CDR3 protein and shows their most common DNA and genes. The sample contains hundreds of thousands of distinct CDR3 sequences, around 13% of them found a single time. The ten biggest clones cover roughly 0.84% of the sample.

Worth noting for this clonotype: The specificity of this receptor is unknown. No much larger clone is present one base from it, and per-base qualities are unavailable.

This receptor was taken from a girl aged 2-9 years with congenital amegakaryocytic thrombocytopenia, due to receive a stem cell transplant. This specimen was PBMCs, taken before TCRalphabeta/CD19-depleted stem cell transplant. The chain links TRBV5-1 with TRBJ1-2; TRBD1 agrees with 11 junctional bases. At the DNA level, the sequence is TGCGCCAGCAGTTCGGACAGGGGGCATAATGGCTACACCTTC. This translates into CASSSDRGHNGYTF.